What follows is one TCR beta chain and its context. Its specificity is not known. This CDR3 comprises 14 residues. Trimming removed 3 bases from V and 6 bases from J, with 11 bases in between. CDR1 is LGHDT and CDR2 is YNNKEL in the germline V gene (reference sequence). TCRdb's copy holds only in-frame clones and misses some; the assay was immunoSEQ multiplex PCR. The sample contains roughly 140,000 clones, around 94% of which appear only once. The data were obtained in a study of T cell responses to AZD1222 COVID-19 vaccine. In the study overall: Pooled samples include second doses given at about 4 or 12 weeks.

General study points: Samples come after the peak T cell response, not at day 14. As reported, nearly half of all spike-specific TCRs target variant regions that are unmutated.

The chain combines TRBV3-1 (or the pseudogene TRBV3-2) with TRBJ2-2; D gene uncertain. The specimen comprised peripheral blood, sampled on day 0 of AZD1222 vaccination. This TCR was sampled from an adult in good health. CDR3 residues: CASSHLLGSGELFF. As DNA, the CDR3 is TGTGCCAGCAGCCATCTCCTGGGGTCCGGGGAGCTGTTTTTT.